The table lists the clone carrying this T cell receptor (beta chain) with a few counts. This sample's time point: sample taken at primary tumor resection. In each case, whole RNA from tumor, nontumor lung or frozen PBMC was sequenced unsorted. TCRdb called the 5' RACE reads again in MiXCR, with one record for every CDR3 protein. The data hold fewer than 20,000 distinct CDR3 sequences, with under 20% observed a single time. This sample is part of a study of spatial heterogeneity in lung cancer. CDR1 SGHTA and CDR2 FQGNSA come from the germline V gene. CDR3 length: 14 residues. Trimming removed 5 bases from V and 3 bases from J, with 13 bases in between.

This clonotype originated in a male donor with early-stage non-small cell lung cancer. The sample in question was PBMCs, obtained at surgery. The chain has TRBV7-2 and TRBJ1-2; D possibly corresponds to TRBD1 (5 bases). As DNA, the CDR3 is TGTGCCAGCAGCGCAGGGTCCCACCACTATGGCTACACCTTC. Its protein is CASSAGSHHYGYTF.